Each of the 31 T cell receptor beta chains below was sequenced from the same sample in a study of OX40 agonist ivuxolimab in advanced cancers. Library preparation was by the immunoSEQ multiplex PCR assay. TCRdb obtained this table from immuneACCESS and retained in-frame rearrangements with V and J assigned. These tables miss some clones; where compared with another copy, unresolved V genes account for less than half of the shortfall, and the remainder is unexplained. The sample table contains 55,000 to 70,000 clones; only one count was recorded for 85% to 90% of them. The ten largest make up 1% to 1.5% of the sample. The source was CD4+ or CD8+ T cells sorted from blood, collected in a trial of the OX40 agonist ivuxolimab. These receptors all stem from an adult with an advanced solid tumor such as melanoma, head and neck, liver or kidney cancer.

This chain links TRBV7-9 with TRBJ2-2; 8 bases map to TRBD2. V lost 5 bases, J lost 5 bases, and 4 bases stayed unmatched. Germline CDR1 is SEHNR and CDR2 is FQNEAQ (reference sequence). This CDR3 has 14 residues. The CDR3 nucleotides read TGTGCCAGCAGCATGGGACTAGGTACCGGGGAGCTGTTTTTT. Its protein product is CASSMGLGTGELFF. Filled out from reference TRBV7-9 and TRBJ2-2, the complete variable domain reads DTGVSQNPRHKITKRGQNVTFRCDPISEHNRLYWYRQTLGQGPEFLTYFQNEAQLEKSRLLSDRFSAERPKGSFSTLEIQRTEQGDSAMYLCASSMGLGTGELFFGEGSRLTVL.

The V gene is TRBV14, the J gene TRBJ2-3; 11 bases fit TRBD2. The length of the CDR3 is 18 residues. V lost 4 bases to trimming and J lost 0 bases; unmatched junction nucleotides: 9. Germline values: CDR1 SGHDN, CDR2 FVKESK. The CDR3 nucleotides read TGTGCCAGCAGCCCCCCACAGACTAGCGGGATAAGCACAGATACGCAGTATTTT. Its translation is CASSPPQTSGISTDTQYF.

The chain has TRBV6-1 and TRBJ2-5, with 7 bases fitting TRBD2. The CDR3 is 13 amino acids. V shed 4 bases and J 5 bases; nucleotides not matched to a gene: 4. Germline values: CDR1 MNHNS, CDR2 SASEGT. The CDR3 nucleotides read TGTGCCAGCAGTGGGACTAGGGTGGAGACCCAGTACTTC. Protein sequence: CASSGTRVETQYF.

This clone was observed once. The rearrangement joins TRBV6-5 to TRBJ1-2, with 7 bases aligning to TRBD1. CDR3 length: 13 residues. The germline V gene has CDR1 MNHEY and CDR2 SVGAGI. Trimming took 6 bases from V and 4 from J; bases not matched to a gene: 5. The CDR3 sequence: CASSLQGPYGYTF. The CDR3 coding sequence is TGTGCCAGCAGCCTACAGGGGCCCTATGGCTACACCTTC.

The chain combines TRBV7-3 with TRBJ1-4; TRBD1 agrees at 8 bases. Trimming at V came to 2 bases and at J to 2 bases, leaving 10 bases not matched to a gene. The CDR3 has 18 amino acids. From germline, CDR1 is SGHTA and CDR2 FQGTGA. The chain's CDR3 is CASSLEWDRSQTNEKLFF. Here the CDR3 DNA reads TGTGCCAGCAGCTTAGAGTGGGACAGGAGCCAGACTAATGAAAAACTGTTTTTT.

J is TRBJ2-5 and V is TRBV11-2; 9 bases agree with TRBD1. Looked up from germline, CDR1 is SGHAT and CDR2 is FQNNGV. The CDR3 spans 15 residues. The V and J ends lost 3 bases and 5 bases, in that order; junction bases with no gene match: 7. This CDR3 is CASSLGTGLGETQYF. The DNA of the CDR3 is TGTGCCAGCAGCTTGGGGACAGGGCTGGGGGAGACCCAGTACTTC. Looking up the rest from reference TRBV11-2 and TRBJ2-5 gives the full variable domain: EAGVAQSPRYKIIEKRQSVAFWCNPISGHATLYWYQQILGQGPKLLIQFQNNGVVDDSQLPKDRFSAERLKGVDSTLKIQPAKLEDSAVYLCASSLGTGLGETQYFGPGTRLLVL.

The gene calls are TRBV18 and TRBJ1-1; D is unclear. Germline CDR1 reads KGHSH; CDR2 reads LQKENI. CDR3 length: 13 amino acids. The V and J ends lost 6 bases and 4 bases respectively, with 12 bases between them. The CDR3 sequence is CASSTVGSTEAFF. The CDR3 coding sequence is TGTGCCAGCTCCACTGTCGGGAGCACTGAAGCTTTCTTT.

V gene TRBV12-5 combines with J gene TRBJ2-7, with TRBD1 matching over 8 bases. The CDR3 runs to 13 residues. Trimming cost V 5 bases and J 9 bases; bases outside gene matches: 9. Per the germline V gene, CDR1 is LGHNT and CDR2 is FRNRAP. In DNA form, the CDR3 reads TGTGCTAGTGGTGCCCTACGACAGGGGTGGCAGTACTTC. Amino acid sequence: CASGALRQGWQYF.

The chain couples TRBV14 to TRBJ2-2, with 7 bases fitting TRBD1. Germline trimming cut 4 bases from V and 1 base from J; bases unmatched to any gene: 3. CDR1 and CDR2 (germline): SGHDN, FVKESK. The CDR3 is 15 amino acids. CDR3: CASSRGQLNTGELFF. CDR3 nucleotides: TGTGCCAGCAGCCGGGGACAGTTGAACACCGGGGAGCTGTTTTTT.

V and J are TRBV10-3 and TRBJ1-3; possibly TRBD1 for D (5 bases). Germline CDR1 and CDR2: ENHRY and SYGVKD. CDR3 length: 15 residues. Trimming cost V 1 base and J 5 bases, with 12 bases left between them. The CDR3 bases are TGTGCCATCAGTGAGTTTGGGGGACCTCGAAACACCATATATTTT. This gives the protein CAISEFGGPRNTIYF.

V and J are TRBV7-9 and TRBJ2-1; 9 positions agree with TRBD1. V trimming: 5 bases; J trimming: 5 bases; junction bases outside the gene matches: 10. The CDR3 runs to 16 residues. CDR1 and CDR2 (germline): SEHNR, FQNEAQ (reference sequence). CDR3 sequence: CASSAQTGTGNNEQFF. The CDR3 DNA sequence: TGTGCCAGCAGCGCGCAAACCGGGACAGGGAACAATGAGCAGTTCTTC.

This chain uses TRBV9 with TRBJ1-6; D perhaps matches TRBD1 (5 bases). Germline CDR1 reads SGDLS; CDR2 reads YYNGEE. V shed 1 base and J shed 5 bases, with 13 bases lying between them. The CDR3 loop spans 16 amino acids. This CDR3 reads CASSVLPRQNNSPLHF. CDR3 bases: TGTGCCAGCAGCGTACTACCGCGACAGAATAATTCACCCCTCCACTTT.

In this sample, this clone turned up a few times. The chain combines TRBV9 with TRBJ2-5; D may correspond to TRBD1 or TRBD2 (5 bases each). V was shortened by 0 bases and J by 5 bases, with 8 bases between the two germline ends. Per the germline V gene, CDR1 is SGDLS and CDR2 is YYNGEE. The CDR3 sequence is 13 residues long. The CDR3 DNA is TGTGCCAGCAGCGTAGGAGGGGAGGAGACCCAGTACTTC. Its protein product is CASSVGGEETQYF.

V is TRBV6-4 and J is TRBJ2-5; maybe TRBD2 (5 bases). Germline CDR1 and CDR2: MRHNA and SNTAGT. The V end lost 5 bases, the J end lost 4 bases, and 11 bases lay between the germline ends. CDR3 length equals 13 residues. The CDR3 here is CASSLVAGETQYF. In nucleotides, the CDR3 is TGTGCCAGCAGTCTAGTGGCGGGAGAGACCCAGTACTTC.

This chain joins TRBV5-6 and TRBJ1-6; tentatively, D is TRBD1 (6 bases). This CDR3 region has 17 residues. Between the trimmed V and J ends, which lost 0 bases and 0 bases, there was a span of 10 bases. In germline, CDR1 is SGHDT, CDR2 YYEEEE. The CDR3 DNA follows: TGTGCCAGCAGCTTGGTTGGAGGGGGCTCCTATAATTCACCCCTCCACTTT. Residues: CASSLVGGGSYNSPLHF. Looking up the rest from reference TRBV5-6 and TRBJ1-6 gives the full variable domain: DAGVTQSPTHLIKTRGQQVTLRCSPKSGHDTVSWYQQALGQGPQFIFQYYEEEERQRGNFPDRFSGHQFPNYSSELNVNALLLGDSALYLCASSLVGGGSYNSPLHFGNGTRLTVT.

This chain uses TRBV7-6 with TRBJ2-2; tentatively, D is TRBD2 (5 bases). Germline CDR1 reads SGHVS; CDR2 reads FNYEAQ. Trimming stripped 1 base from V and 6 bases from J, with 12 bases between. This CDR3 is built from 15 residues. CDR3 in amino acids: CASSLGQGGAGELFF. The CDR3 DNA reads TGTGCCAGCAGCTTAGGCCAAGGAGGTGCCGGGGAGCTGTTTTTT.

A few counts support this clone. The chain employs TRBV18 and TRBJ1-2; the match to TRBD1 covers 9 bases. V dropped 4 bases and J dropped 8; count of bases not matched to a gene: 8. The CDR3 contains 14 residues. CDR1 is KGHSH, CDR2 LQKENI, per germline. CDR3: CASSQFRDRVGYTF. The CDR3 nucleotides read TGTGCCAGCTCACAATTCCGGGACAGGGTCGGCTACACCTTC.

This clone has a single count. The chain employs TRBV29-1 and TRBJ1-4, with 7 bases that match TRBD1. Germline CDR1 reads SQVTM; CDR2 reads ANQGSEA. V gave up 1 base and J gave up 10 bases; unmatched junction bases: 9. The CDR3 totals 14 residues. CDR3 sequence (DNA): TGCAGCGTTGAAGCCGCCGGGACAGCAGGAAAACTGTTTTTT. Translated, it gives CSVEAAGTAGKLFF.

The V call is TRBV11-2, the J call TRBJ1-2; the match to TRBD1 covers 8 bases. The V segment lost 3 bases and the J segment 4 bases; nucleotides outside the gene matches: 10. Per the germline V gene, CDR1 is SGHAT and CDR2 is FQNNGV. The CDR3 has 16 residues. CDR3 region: CASSLLGTQGGYGYTF. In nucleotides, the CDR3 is TGTGCCAGCAGCTTGCTCGGTACACAGGGGGGCTATGGCTACACCTTC.

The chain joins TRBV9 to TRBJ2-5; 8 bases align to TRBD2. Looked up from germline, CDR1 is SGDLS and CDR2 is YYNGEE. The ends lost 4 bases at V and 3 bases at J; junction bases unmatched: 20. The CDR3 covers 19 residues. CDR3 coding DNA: TGTGCCAGCAGCCCCCGACCTCGGAGGGAGCGGGGGTACGAAGAGACCCAGTACTTC. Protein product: CASSPRPRRERGYEETQYF. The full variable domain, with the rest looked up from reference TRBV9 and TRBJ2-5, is DSGVTQTPKHLITATGQRVTLRCSPRSGDLSVYWYQQSLDQGLQFLIQYYNGEERAKGNILERFSAQQFPDLHSELNLSSLELGDSALYFCASSPRPRRERGYEETQYFGPGTRLLVL.

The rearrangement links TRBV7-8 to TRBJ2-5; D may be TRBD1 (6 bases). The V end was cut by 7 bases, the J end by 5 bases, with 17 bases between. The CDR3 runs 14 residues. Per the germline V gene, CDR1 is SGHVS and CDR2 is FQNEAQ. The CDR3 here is CASKRGRGWETQYF. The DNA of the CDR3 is TGTGCCAGCAAGAGGGGCAGGGGTTGGGAGACCCAGTACTTC. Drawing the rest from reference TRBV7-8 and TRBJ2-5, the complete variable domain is GAGVSQSPRYKVAKRGQDVALRCDPISGHVSLFWYQQALGQGPEFLTYFQNEAQLDKSGLPSDRFFAERPEGSVSTLKIQRTQQEDSAVYLCASKRGRGWETQYFGPGTRLLVL.

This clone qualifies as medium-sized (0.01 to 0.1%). The CDR3 region is CASSSDRAVGYTF. The CDR3 DNA reads as TGTGCCAGCAGCTCCGACAGGGCTGTTGGCTACACCTTC. The chain joins TRBV11-2 to TRBJ1-2; 7 nucleotides match TRBD1. Unmatched junction bases numbered 6, after V lost 4 bases and J lost 7 bases. Germline lookup yields CDR1 SGHAT and CDR2 FQNNGV. The CDR3 runs 13 residues. Full variable domain (missing parts from reference TRBV11-2 and TRBJ1-2): EAGVAQSPRYKIIEKRQSVAFWCNPISGHATLYWYQQILGQGPKLLIQFQNNGVVDDSQLPKDRFSAERLKGVDSTLKIQPAKLEDSAVYLCASSSDRAVGYTFGSGTRLTVV.

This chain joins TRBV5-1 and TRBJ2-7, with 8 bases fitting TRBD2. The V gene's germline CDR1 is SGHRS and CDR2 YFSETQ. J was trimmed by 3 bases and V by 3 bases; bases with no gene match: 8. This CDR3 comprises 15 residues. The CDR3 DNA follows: TGCGCCAGCAGCTCCCAAGCGGGGGCCCACTACGAGCAGTACTTC. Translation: CASSSQAGAHYEQYF.

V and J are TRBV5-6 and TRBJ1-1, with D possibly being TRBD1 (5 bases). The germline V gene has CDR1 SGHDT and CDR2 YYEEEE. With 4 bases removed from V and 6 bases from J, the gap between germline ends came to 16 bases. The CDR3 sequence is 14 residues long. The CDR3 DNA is TGTGCCAGCAGCCACCGATTGAGGGGCGCTGAAGCTTTCTTT. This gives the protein CASSHRLRGAEAFF.

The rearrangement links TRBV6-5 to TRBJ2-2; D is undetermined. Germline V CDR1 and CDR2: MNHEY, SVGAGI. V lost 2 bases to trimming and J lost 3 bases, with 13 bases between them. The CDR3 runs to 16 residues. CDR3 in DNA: TGTGCCAGCAGTTACAAGGGCCCTGCCCACACCGGGGAGCTGTTTTTT. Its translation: CASSYKGPAHTGELFF.

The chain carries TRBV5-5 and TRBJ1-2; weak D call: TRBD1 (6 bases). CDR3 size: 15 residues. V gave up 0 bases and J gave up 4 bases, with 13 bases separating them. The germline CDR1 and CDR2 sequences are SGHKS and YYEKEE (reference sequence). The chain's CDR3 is CASSLDPQGFYGYTF. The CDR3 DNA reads TGTGCCAGCAGCTTGGATCCACAGGGCTTCTATGGCTACACCTTC.

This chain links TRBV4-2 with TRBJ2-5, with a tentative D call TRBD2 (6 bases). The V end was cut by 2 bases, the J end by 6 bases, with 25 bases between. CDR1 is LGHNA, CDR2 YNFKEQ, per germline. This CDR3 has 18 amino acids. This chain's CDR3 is CASSQRRVGLYGEQTQYF. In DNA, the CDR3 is TGTGCCAGCAGCCAACGTCGTGTAGGACTATACGGGGAGCAGACCCAGTACTTC.

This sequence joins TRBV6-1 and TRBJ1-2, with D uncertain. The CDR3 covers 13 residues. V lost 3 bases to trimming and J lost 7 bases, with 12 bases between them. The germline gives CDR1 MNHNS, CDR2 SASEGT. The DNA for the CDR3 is TGTGCCAGCAGTGAGGAAGTCTATGCTGGCTACACCTTC. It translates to CASSEEVYAGYTF.

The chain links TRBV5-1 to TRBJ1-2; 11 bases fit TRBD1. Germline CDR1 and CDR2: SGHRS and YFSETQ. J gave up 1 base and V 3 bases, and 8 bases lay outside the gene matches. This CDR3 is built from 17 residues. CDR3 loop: CASSSSGQGANNYGYTF. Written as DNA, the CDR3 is TGCGCCAGCAGCTCGAGTGGACAGGGGGCAAATAACTATGGCTACACCTTC. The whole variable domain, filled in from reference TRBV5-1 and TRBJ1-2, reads KAGVTQTPRYLIKTRGQQVTLSCSPISGHRSVSWYQQTPGQGLQFLFEYFSETQRNKGNFPGRFSGRQFSNSRSEMNVSTLELGDSALYLCASSSSGQGANNYGYTFGSGTRLTVV.

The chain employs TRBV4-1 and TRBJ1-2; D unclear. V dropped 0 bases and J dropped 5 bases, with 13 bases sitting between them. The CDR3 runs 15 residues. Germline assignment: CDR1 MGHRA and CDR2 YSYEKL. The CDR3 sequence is CASSQEGSGIYGYTF. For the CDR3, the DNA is TGCGCCAGCAGCCAAGAGGGTAGTGGGATATATGGCTACACCTTC.

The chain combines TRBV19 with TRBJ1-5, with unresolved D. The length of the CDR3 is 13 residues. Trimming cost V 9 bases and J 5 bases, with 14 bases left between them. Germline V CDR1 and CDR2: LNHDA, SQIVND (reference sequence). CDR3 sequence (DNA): TGTGCCAGCTCCGGGGATCGAGATCAGCCCCAGCATTTT. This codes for CASSGDRDQPQHF.